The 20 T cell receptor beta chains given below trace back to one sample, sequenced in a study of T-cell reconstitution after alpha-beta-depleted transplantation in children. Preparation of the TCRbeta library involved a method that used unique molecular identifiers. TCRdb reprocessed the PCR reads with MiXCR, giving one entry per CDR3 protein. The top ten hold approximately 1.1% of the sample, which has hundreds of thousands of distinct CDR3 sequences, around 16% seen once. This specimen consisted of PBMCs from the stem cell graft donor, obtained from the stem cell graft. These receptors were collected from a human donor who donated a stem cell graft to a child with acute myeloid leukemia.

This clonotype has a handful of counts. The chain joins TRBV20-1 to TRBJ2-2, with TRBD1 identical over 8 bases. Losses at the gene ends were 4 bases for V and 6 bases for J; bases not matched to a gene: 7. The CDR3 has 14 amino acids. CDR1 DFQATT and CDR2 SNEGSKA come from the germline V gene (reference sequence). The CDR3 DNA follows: TGCAGTGCTACCTGGACAGGGATGCCCGGGGAGCTGTTTTTT. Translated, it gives CSATWTGMPGELFF.

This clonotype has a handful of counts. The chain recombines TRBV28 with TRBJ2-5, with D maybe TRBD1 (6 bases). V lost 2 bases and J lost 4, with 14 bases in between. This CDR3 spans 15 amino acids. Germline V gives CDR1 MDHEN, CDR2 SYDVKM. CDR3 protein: CASSLAQGRGETQYF. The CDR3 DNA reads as TGTGCCAGCAGTTTAGCACAGGGTCGGGGAGAGACCCAGTACTTC.

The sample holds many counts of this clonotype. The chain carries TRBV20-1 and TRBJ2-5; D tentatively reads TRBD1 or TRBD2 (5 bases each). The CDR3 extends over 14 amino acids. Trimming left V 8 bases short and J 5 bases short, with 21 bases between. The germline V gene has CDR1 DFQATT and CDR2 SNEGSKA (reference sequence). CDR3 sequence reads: CSRHRDPRKETQYF. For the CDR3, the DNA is TGCAGTCGCCATAGGGACCCCCGGAAGGAGACCCAGTACTTC.

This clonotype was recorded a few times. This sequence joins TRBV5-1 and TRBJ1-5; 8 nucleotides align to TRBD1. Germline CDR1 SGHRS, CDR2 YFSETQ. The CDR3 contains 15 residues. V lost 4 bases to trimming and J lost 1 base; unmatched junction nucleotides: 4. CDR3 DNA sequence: TGCGCCAGCAGCCCGACAGGGGAAAGCAATCAGCCCCAGCATTTT. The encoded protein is CASSPTGESNQPQHF.

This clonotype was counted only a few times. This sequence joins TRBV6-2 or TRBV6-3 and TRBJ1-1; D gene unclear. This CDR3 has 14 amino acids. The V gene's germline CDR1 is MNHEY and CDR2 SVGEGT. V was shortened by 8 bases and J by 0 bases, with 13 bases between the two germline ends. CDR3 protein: CASSWRGLNTEAFF. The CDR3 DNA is TGTGCCAGCTCCTGGCGGGGATTGAACACTGAAGCTTTCTTT.

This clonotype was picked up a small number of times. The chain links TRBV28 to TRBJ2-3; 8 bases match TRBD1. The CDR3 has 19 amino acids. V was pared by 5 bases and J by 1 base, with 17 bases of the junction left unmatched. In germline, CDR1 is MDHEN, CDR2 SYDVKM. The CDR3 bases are TGTGCCAGCAGTATCAGGGCAGGGGGCAGTAGGCTGGGCACAGATACGCAGTATTTT. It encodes CASSIRAGGSRLGTDTQYF.

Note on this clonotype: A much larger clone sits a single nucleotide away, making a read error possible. CDR3 sequence: CAISATSGAESQYF. The CDR3 DNA is TGTGCCATCAGTGCGACTAGCGGGGCAGAGAGCCAGTACTTC. The J gene is TRBJ2-5, the V gene TRBV10-3, with 11 bases aligning to TRBD2. The CDR3 covers 14 residues. Germline V gene lookup returns CDR1 ENHRY and CDR2 SYGVKD.

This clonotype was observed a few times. DNA of the CDR3: TGTGCCACCAGTGATGGAAGAGGCGGTAACAAAAACATTCAGTACTTC. This gives the protein CATSDGRGGNKNIQYF. The chain uses TRBV24-1 and TRBJ2-4; D gene unclear. The CDR3 consists of 16 residues. V shed 3 bases and J shed 3 bases, with 14 bases lying between them. Germline CDR1 reads KGHDR; CDR2 reads SFDVKD.

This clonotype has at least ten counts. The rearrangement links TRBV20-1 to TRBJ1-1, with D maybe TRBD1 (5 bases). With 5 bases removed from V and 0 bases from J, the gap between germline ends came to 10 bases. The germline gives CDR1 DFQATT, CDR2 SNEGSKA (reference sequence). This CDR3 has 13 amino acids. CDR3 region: CSAPGEVNTEAFF. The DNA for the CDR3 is TGCAGTGCTCCGGGGGAAGTGAACACTGAAGCTTTCTTT.

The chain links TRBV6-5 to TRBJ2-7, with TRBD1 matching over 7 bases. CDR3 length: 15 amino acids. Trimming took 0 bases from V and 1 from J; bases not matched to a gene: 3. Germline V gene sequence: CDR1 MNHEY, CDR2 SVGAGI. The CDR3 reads CASSYSRDRSYEQYF. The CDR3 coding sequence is TGTGCCAGCAGTTACTCAAGGGACAGATCCTACGAGCAGTACTTC.

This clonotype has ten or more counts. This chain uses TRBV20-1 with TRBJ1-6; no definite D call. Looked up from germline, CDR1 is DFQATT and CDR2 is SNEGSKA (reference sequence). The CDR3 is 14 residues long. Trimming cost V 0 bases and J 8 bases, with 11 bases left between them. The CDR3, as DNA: TGCAGTGCTAGAGAGGCCGGTTGGTATTCACCCCTCCACTTT. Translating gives CSAREAGWYSPLHF.

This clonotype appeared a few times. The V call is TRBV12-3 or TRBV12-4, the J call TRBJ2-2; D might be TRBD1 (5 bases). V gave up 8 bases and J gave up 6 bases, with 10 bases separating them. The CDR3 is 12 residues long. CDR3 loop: CASATAAGELFF. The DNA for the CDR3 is TGTGCCAGCGCGACAGCTGCCGGGGAGCTGTTTTTT.

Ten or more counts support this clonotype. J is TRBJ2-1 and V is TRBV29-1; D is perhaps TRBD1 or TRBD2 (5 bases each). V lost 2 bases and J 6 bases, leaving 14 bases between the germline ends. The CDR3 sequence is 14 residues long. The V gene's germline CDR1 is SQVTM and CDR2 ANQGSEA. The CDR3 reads CSVETGTNPNEQFF. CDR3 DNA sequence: TGCAGCGTTGAAACCGGGACCAACCCCAATGAGCAGTTCTTC.

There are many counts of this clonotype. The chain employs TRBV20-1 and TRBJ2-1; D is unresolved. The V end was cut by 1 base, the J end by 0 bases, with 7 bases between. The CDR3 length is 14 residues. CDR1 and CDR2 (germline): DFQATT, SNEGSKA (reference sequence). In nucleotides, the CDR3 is TGCAGTGCTAGAGGCCACTTCTCCTACAATGAGCAGTTCTTC. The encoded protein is CSARGHFSYNEQFF.

The CDR3 DNA reads as TGTGCCAGCAGGAGGGGTTTCACAGATACGCAGTATTTT. Residues: CASRRGFTDTQYF. The genes are TRBV6-6 and TRBJ2-3, with D tentatively TRBD1 or TRBD2 (5 bases each). With 6 bases removed from V and 2 bases from J, the gap between germline ends came to 9 bases. The CDR3 is made up of 13 amino acids. Per germline, CDR1 MNHNY and CDR2 SVGAGI (reference sequence).

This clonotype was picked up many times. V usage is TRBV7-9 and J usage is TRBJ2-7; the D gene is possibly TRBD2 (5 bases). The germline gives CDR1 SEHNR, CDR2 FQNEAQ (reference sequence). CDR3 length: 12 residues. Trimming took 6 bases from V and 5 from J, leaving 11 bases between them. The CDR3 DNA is TGTGCCAGCAGTTGGAGGACCGACGAGCAGTACTTC. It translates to CASSWRTDEQYF.

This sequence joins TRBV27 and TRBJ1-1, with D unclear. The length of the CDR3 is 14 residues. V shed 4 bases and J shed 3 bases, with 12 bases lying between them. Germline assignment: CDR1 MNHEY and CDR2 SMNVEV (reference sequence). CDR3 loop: CASSSLGFYTEAFF. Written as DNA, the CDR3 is TGTGCCAGCAGTTCCCTCGGGTTCTACACTGAAGCTTTCTTT.

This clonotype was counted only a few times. CDR3 amino acids: CASSPTGARTYEQYV. CDR3 coding DNA: TGTGCCAGCAGTCCGACGGGGGCGCGTACCTACGAGCAGTACGTC. V gene TRBV27 combines with J gene TRBJ2-7; D may correspond to TRBD1 or TRBD2 (6 bases each). CDR1 and CDR2 (germline): MNHEY, SMNVEV (reference sequence). This CDR3 has 15 residues. The V and J ends lost 5 bases and 2 bases respectively, with 16 bases between them.

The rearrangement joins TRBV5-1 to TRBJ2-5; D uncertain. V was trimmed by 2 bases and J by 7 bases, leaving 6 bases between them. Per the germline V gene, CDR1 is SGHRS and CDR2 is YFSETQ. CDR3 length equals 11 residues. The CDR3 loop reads CASSFERTQYF. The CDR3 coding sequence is TGCGCCAGCAGCTTCGAACGGACCCAGTACTTC.

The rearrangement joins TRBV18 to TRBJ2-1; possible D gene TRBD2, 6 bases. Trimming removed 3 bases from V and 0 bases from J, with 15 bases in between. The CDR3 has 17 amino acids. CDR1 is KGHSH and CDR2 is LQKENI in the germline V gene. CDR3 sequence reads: CASSPPQGTASYNEQFF. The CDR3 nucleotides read TGTGCCAGCTCACCCCCTCAAGGGACTGCCTCCTACAATGAGCAGTTCTTC.